The rows below give T cell receptor beta chains drawn from one sample of a study of T cell repertoires in cytomegalovirus infection. Via MiXCR, TCRdb re-called the reads, giving one row per CDR3 protein. The sample holds hundreds of thousands of distinct CDR3 sequences; more than 40% are singletons and the top ten take roughly two fifths. These receptors lack a known antigen. This sample comprised cultured PBMCs, obtained from culture after CMV antigen stimulation. The source is a human donor in good health (CMV status not recorded). Some clones in this sample may be carry-over from other donors' samples. The CDR3 runs from the conserved cysteine through the conserved F or W. A D gene is named only where the DNA matches it firmly. Only some rows state a clone size, as once, few, many or a class for expanded clones.

j_call clone_size d_call v_call cdr3_aa cdr3_nt
TRBJ2-1 - TRBD2 TRBV10-3 CAISESWTSEALRTYNEQFF TGTGCCATCAGTGAGTCGTGGACTAGCGAAGCCCTCCGCACATACAATGAGCAGTTCTTC
TRBJ1-6 - - TRBV27 CASSLAAIHNSPLHF TGTGCCAGCAGTTTGGCGGCCATACATAATTCACCCCTCCACTTT
TRBJ2-3 - TRBD2 TRBV4-3 CASSLEASGTGDTQYF TGCGCCAGCAGCCTCGAGGCTAGCGGGACGGGAGATACGCAGTATTTT
TRBJ1-1 - TRBD1 TRBV14 CASSPGQGLGAFF TGTGCCAGCAGCCCGGGACAGGGGCTTGGAGCTTTCTTT
TRBJ2-7 many TRBD2 TRBV7-8 CASSSGRGEQYF TGTGCCAGCAGCTCAGGGAGGGGCGAGCAGTACTTC
TRBJ2-1 - TRBD2 TRBV6-8 CASSYSRSGGRLALYNEQFF TGTGCCAGCAGTTACTCGAGGAGCGGAGGACGACTAGCGCTCTACAATGAGCAGTTCTTC
TRBJ2-3 - - TRBV7-2 CASSSRLSTDTQYF TGTGCCAGCAGCTCCCGACTGAGCACAGATACGCAGTATTTT
TRBJ2-1 - TRBD2 TRBV11-2 CASSLDRGTTYNEQFF TGTGCCAGCAGCTTAGATCGCGGGACTACATACAATGAGCAGTTCTTC
TRBJ1-3 once - TRBV6-6 CASKSSGDLNTIYF TGTGCCAGCAAGTCTTCCGGGGATTTAAACACCATATATTTT
TRBJ1-1 few TRBD1 TRBV12-3/TRBV12-4 CASSPPDRVKNTEAFF TGTGCCAGCAGTCCCCCCGACAGGGTTAAGAACACTGAAGCTTTCTTT
TRBJ2-7 - - TRBV6-5 CASSYSGTVYEQYF TGTGCCAGCAGTTACTCGGGGACGGTTTACGAGCAGTACTTC
TRBJ1-1 few - TRBV7-8 CASSLEGERAAFF TGTGCCAGCAGCTTAGAGGGGGAACGGGCCGCTTTCTTT
TRBJ1-5 few TRBD1 TRBV28 CASSLPPGQGGYYSNQPQHF TGTGCCAGCAGTTTACCCCCGGGACAGGGGGGTTATTATAGCAATCAGCCCCAGCATTTT
TRBJ1-2 few - TRBV19 CASSPRPRAGGYTF TGTGCCAGTAGTCCTCGTCCTCGGGCAGGTGGCTACACCTTC
TRBJ1-2 - TRBD1 TRBV12-3/TRBV12-4 CASTRTGDYGYTF TGTGCCAGCACCCGGACAGGGGACTATGGCTACACCTTC
TRBJ2-1 - TRBD2 TRBV7-2 CASRISGGPNEQFF TGTGCCAGCAGAATTTCGGGGGGGCCGAATGAGCAGTTCTTC
TRBJ1-6 few - TRBV12-3/TRBV12-4 CASSLLGFRDSPLHF TGTGCCAGCAGTTTGTTGGGGTTTCGGGATTCACCCCTCCACTTT
TRBJ2-5 few - TRBV7-8 CASERPFGETQYF TGTGCCAGCGAGCGTCCATTTGGGGAGACCCAGTACTTC
TRBJ2-7 few TRBD1 TRBV7-2 CASSFSGTGTYEQYF TGTGCCAGCAGCTTCTCCGGGACAGGGACCTACGAGCAGTACTTC
TRBJ2-2 - - TRBV7-4 CASSPMAGFGELFF TGTGCCAGCAGCCCCATGGCAGGCTTCGGGGAGCTGTTTTTT
TRBJ2-7 few TRBD1 TRBV19 CASSIGGQGPYEQYF TGTGCCAGTAGTATTGGGGGACAGGGGCCCTACGAGCAGTACTTC
TRBJ1-5 - TRBD1 TRBV7-2 CASSPDRGNQPQHF TGTGCCAGCAGCCCCGACAGGGGCAATCAGCCCCAGCATTTT
TRBJ1-2 - TRBD1 TRBV4-1 CASSYPEQGDYGYTF TGCGCCAGCAGTTACCCGGAACAGGGGGACTATGGCTACACCTTC
TRBJ1-1 few - TRBV6-5 CASSYGTGELNTEAFF TGTGCCAGCAGTTACGGGACGGGAGAGCTGAACACTGAAGCTTTCTTT
TRBJ2-7 - - TRBV10-3 CAIAPRPYEQYF TGTGCCATCGCTCCTCGCCCCTACGAGCAGTACTTC
TRBJ2-4 few - TRBV7-8 CASSLLGGPGDIQYF TGTGCCAGCAGCCTACTAGGAGGACCGGGAGACATTCAGTACTTC
TRBJ2-7 once - TRBV28 CASSFGSFGADEQYF TGTGCCAGCAGTTTTGGCTCGTTCGGGGCGGACGAGCAGTACTTC
TRBJ2-7 - TRBD1 TRBV19 CASSISVRGNPYEQYF TGTGCCAGTAGTATTTCTGTCAGGGGGAACCCCTACGAGCAGTACTTC
TRBJ2-2 few TRBD2 TRBV7-9 CASSPRTSGMGELFF TGTGCCAGCAGCCCTCGGACTAGCGGGATGGGGGAGCTGTTTTTT
TRBJ2-7 - TRBD1 TRBV6-2/TRBV6-3 CASSYSPGQPWEQYF TGTGCCAGCAGTTACTCGCCGGGACAGCCTTGGGAGCAGTACTTC
TRBJ2-2 few TRBD2 TRBV7-6 CASSRQLGLAGGLGPGELFF TGTGCCAGCAGTCGCCAACTGGGGCTAGCGGGGGGATTGGGGCCCGGGGAGCTGTTTTTT
TRBJ2-7 - - TRBV28 CASRPGPTEEQYF TGTGCCAGCAGGCCGGGCCCGACCGAGGAGCAGTACTTC
TRBJ2-1 once TRBD2 TRBV20-1 CSASPPQPAGGLYNEQFF TGCAGTGCTAGTCCCCCGCAACCGGCGGGGGGGCTCTACAATGAGCAGTTCTTC
TRBJ2-4 - TRBD1 TRBV24-1 CATSDLWGALGTEKAKNIQYF TGTGCCACCAGTGATTTGTGGGGAGCGCTCGGGACAGAGAAAGCCAAAAACATTCAGTACTTC
TRBJ2-1 - TRBD2 TRBV6-2/TRBV6-3 CASSYPSSGRGGWREQFF TGTGCCAGCAGTTACCCCTCTAGCGGGAGGGGCGGGTGGCGTGAGCAGTTCTTC
TRBJ2-3 - TRBD1 TRBV12-3/TRBV12-4 CASSRTDRGTQYF TGTGCCAGCAGTCGTACGGACAGGGGTACGCAGTATTTT
TRBJ2-1 few TRBD2 TRBV15 CATSIERALAGNNEQFF TGTGCCACCAGCATTGAGAGAGCGCTAGCGGGAAACAATGAGCAGTTCTTC
TRBJ1-4 - - TRBV11-2 CASSDGATNEKLFF TGTGCCAGCAGCGACGGGGCAACTAATGAAAAACTGTTTTTT
TRBJ2-7 few TRBD1 TRBV6-8 CASRSGTGSSYEQYF TGTGCCAGCAGATCCGGGACAGGGTCTTCCTACGAGCAGTACTTC
TRBJ1-1 - TRBD1 TRBV6-5 CASSATGGRAEAFF TGTGCCAGCAGTGCCACAGGGGGCCGGGCTGAAGCTTTCTTT
TRBJ1-1 once TRBD1 TRBV28 CASSLGQDRAFF TGTGCCAGCAGTTTAGGACAGGATAGGGCTTTCTTT
TRBJ1-6 once - TRBV19 CASSTLSNSPLHF TGTGCCAGTAGTACTCTAAGTAATTCACCCCTCCACTTT
TRBJ2-5 - - TRBV4-2 CASSQKRARTSETQYF TGTGCCAGCAGCCAGAAGAGGGCGCGGACATCAGAGACCCAGTACTTC